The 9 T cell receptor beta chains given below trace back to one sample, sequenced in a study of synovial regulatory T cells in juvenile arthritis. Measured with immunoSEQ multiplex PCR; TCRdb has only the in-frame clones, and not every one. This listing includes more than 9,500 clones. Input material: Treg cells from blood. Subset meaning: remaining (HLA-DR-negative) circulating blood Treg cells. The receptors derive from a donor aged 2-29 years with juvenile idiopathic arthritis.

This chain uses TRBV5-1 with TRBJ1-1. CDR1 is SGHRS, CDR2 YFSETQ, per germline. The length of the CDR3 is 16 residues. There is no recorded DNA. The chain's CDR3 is CASSRLIGGRSTEAFF.

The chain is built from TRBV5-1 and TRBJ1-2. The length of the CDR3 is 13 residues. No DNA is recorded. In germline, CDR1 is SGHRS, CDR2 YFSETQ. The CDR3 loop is CASSMRGGHGYTF.

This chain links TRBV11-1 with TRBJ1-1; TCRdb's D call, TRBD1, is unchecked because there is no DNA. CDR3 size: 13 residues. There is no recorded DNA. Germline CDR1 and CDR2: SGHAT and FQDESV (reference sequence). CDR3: CASSRTGSTEAFF.

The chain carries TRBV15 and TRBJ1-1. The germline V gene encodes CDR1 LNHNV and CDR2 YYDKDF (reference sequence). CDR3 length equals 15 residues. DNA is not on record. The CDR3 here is CATSRYPRGAGEAFF.

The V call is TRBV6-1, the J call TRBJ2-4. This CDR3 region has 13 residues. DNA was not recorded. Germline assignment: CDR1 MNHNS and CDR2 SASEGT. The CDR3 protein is CASSPQAAWDQYF.

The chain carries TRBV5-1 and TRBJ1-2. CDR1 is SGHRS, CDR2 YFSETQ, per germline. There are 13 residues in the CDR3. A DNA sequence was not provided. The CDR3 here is CASSFGRNYGYTF.

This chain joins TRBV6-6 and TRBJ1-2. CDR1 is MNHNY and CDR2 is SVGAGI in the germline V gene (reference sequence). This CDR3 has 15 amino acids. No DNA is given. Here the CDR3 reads CASSYSWGVNYGYTF.

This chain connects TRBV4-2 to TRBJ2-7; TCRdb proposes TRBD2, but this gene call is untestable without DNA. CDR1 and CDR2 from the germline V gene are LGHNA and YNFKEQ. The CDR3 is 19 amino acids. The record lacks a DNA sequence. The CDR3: CASSREVLAGGNPSYEQYF.

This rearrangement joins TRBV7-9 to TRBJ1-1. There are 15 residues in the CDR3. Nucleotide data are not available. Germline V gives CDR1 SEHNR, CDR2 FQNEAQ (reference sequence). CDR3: CASSLARSMNTEAFF.